A single T cell receptor (beta chain) is shown here with its context. The data originate from a study of cytomegalovirus exposure and HLA in healthy donors. Generated by immunoSEQ multiplex PCR, the TCRdb table keeps only in-frame clones and is missing some. The sample comprises about 110,000 clones, around 89% of which are singletons, and around 1.9% rests with the top ten. Per the germline V gene, CDR1 is SGHKS and CDR2 is YYEKEE (reference sequence). The CDR3 is 15 amino acids. Trimming shortened V by 4 bases and J by 0 bases, and 12 bases separated the two germline ends. This chain uses TRBV5-5 with TRBJ2-3, with a weak D call TRBD2 (6 bases). Sequenced: PBMCs. This TCR came from a woman in her late teens or twenties in good health and CMV-seropositive. The CDR3 spells CASSGLAGSTDTQYF. CDR3 sequence (DNA): TGTGCCAGCAGCGGACTTGCGGGGAGCACAGATACGCAGTATTTT.